This TCR beta chain was sequenced during a study of early T cells in non-severe SARS-CoV-2 infection. Study in general: Sequencing of unsorted whole blood was done on bulk RNA, leaving chains unpaired.

Researchers tagged individual cDNA molecules with unique molecular identifiers. TCRdb re-derived calls from the 5' RACE reads in MiXCR, one entry per CDR3 protein. This sample has about 63,000 distinct CDR3 sequences, with 10% to 15% found just once. As regards this clonotype: The antigen remains undetermined.

Regarding the study as a whole: Clonotype matching in VDJdb favored anti-spike CD8 responses and did not capture private and CD4 specificities.

In germline, CDR1 is DFQATT, CDR2 SNEGSKA (reference sequence). This CDR3 spans 15 amino acids. The junction had 12 bases not matched to a gene; V was cut back by 6 bases and J by 8 bases. The clonotype was recovered from an adult who was a healthcare worker with PCR-confirmed SARS-CoV-2 infection or an uninfected control (not recorded which). The chain uses TRBV20-1 and TRBJ1-4, with 10 bases aligning to TRBD1. Sequencing was done on a sample of whole blood. The CDR3 protein is CSAPPGTGDGEKLFF. In DNA form, the CDR3 reads TGCAGTGCGCCACCCGGGACAGGGGACGGAGAAAAACTGTTTTTT.